Described below is a single T cell receptor (beta chain) sequence and its context. The target antigen is unknown. The data originate from a study of graft-versus-host responses after intestinal transplantation. Study in general: Among the recipients, all got anti-thymocyte globulin induction and then tacrolimus and steroids for around 3 years.

Trimming took off 6 bases at V and 5 bases at J, with 8 bases between the two ends. Germline values: CDR1 SGHAT, CDR2 FQNNGV. The CDR3 is 11 residues long. The data were produced by immunoSEQ multiplex PCR, yet TCRdb's version contains in-frame clones alone and is incomplete. Of under 130,000 clones in the sample, over 85% are singletons; the top ten hold 1% to 1.5%. J is TRBJ2-7 and V is TRBV11-2; D ambiguous. The sequenced sample was unstimulated CD8+ T cells sorted from spleen or lymph node cells, obtained before intestinal transplant. The clonotype was recovered from a human donor who received an intestinal transplant. The CDR3 here is CASRFGNEQYF. The CDR3 DNA reads TGTGCCAGCAGGTTCGGAAACGAGCAGTACTTC.